This T cell receptor beta chain was identified in a study of cytomegalovirus exposure and HLA in healthy donors. V was clipped by 4 bases and J by 7 bases; unmatched bases: 11. The germline V gene encodes CDR1 SEHNR and CDR2 FQNEAQ (reference sequence). The CDR3 covers 16 residues. In the PCR, 60 Vbeta and 13 Jbeta primers were used. The protocol was immunoSEQ multiplex PCR, while the TCRdb copy is restricted to in-frame clones and leaves out a portion. Found here are 130,000 or so clones, about 80% of them singletons; the top ten hold around 9.1%. The rearrangement joins TRBV7-9 to TRBJ2-5, with 11 bases identical to TRBD2. This sequence originates from a woman between 50 and 59 years old in good health and CMV-seropositive. Sequencing was performed on PBMCs. The CDR3, as DNA: TGTGCCAGCAGCTCTCTAGCGGGGGGCAAGTTAGGGACCCAGTACTTC. This encodes CASSSLAGGKLGTQYF. The full variable domain, with the rest looked up from reference TRBV7-9 and TRBJ2-5, is DTGVSQNPRHKITKRGQNVTFRCDPISEHNRLYWYRQTLGQGPEFLTYFQNEAQLEKSRLLSDRFSAERPKGSFSTLEIQRTEQGDSAMYLCASSSLAGGKLGTQYFGPGTRLLVL.